The clone carrying this TCR beta chain was seen a handful of times. The CDR3 length is 16 residues. Deletions cut 4 bases from V and 3 bases from J, with 19 bases between. Per germline, CDR1 LGHDT and CDR2 YNNKEL (reference sequence). This sample was taken from a study of blood T cell repertoires in COVID-19. Study summary: Donors in the United States, Italy and Spain gave samples during acute or convalescent COVID-19. PBMCs, B-cell-depleted T cells, or T cells provided the cDNA or gDNA that made up the material.

Individuals drawn from about 26 US areas were about 18 to 90 years old. Participants had their cohort set by participant-reported clinical history. Only in-frame clones appear in the TCRdb table, and some are missing; sequencing was by immunoSEQ multiplex PCR. The repertoire holds over 250,000 clones, around 84% seen once, with approximately 4.3% in the top ten. The TCR originated in a young man with acute COVID-19. The specimen was PBMCs or T cells enriched from blood (not recorded which). The chain couples TRBV3-1 (or the pseudogene TRBV3-2) to TRBJ2-7, with a weak D call TRBD2 (5 bases). The CDR3 DNA is TGTGCCAGCAGCCTACCACCCCGAGGGCCCCTCTACGAGCAGTACGTC. Protein product: CASSLPPRGPLYEQYV.